This is a list of T cell receptor beta chains from one sample in a study of T cell responses to AZD1222 COVID-19 vaccine. The method was immunoSEQ multiplex PCR; TCRdb's version includes in-frame clones alone and lacks a portion of them. The table lists approximately 140,000 clones, under 95% of them singletons. This specimen consisted of peripheral blood, obtained on day 0 of AZD1222 vaccination. The receptors derive from an adult in good health. Each CDR3 is given with its conserved first and last residue. Each record gives: J gene, CDR3 length, V gene, CDR3 protein.

J gene: TRBJ2-1
CDR3 length: 16
V gene: TRBV18
CDR3 protein: CASSPGSSGSYNEQFF

J gene: TRBJ1-1
CDR3 length: 12
V gene: TRBV29-1
CDR3 protein: CSVAPMNTEAFF

J gene: TRBJ1-4
CDR3 length: 15
V gene: TRBV4-3
CDR3 protein: CASSQDRGSNEKLFF

J gene: TRBJ1-6
CDR3 length: 14
V gene: TRBV5-1
CDR3 protein: CASQPDRGRSPLHF

J gene: TRBJ1-5
CDR3 length: 14
V gene: TRBV2
CDR3 protein: CASSAWDRNQPQHF

J gene: TRBJ2-5
CDR3 length: 17
V gene: TRBV3-1/TRBV3-2
CDR3 protein: CASSQDLDRGLSETQYF

J gene: TRBJ2-5
CDR3 length: 15
V gene: TRBV5-6
CDR3 protein: CASSFLGRLVETQYF

J gene: TRBJ2-2
CDR3 length: 15
V gene: TRBV6-6
CDR3 protein: CASRSAQGSTGELFF

J gene: TRBJ2-7
CDR3 length: 14
V gene: TRBV4-1
CDR3 protein: CASSHGQGLYEQYF

J gene: TRBJ2-1
CDR3 length: 11
V gene: TRBV20-1
CDR3 protein: CSAHEYNEQFF

J gene: TRBJ1-2
CDR3 length: 17
V gene: TRBV4-3
CDR3 protein: CASSQDGDRVGGYGYTF

J gene: TRBJ2-7
CDR3 length: 15
V gene: TRBV7-6
CDR3 protein: CASSSPSGGRGEQYF

J gene: TRBJ2-2
CDR3 length: 14
V gene: TRBV27
CDR3 protein: CASSFGVNTGELFF

J gene: TRBJ2-3
CDR3 length: 17
V gene: TRBV11-2
CDR3 protein: CASSLDPTGTSGDTQYF

J gene: TRBJ2-2
CDR3 length: 15
V gene: TRBV24-1
CDR3 protein: CATSDVQGNTGELFF

J gene: TRBJ2-3
CDR3 length: 15
V gene: TRBV15
CDR3 protein: CATSRELAGTDTQYF

J gene: TRBJ1-1
CDR3 length: 13
V gene: TRBV7-9
CDR3 protein: CASSLASVNEAFF

J gene: TRBJ2-5
CDR3 length: 13
V gene: TRBV21-1
CDR3 protein: CASSKPHGETQYF

J gene: TRBJ1-2
CDR3 length: 14
V gene: TRBV6-5
CDR3 protein: CASSYSTGIYGYTF

J gene: TRBJ1-2
CDR3 length: 15
V gene: TRBV4-3
CDR3 protein: CASSQDSGTNYGYTF

J gene: TRBJ1-2
CDR3 length: 13
V gene: TRBV4-3
CDR3 protein: CASSDRGNYGYTF

J gene: TRBJ2-5
CDR3 length: 14
V gene: TRBV7-3
CDR3 protein: CASSIGLAGGPSHF

J gene: TRBJ2-7
CDR3 length: 15
V gene: TRBV7-6
CDR3 protein: CASSLGQASSYEQYF

J gene: TRBJ2-7
CDR3 length: 13
V gene: TRBV28
CDR3 protein: CASSLQGRHEQYF

J gene: TRBJ2-7
CDR3 length: 15
V gene: TRBV7-2
CDR3 protein: CASSLGDRGTYEQYF

J gene: TRBJ1-1
CDR3 length: 17
V gene: TRBV21-1
CDR3 protein: CASSKAGRGGRKTEAFF

J gene: TRBJ1-1
CDR3 length: 15
V gene: TRBV28
CDR3 protein: CASSPTGTVNTEAFF

J gene: TRBJ2-1
CDR3 length: 15
V gene: TRBV28
CDR3 protein: CASVAGDPSYNEQFF

J gene: TRBJ1-2
CDR3 length: 15
V gene: TRBV19
CDR3 protein: CASSIGTGVSYGYTF

J gene: TRBJ2-7
CDR3 length: 11
V gene: TRBV2
CDR3 protein: CASSEYGWQYF

J gene: TRBJ2-7
CDR3 length: 12
V gene: TRBV11-2
CDR3 protein: CASSFGRTEQYF

J gene: TRBJ1-5
CDR3 length: 13
V gene: TRBV18
CDR3 protein: CASSPESNQPQHF

J gene: TRBJ1-5
CDR3 length: 13
V gene: TRBV6-4
CDR3 protein: CASSEGRNQPQHF

J gene: TRBJ2-1
CDR3 length: 15
V gene: TRBV19
CDR3 protein: CASSMGLGFYNEQFF

J gene: TRBJ1-2
CDR3 length: 14
V gene: TRBV6-6
CDR3 protein: CASSDETGRGGYTF

J gene: TRBJ2-3
CDR3 length: 13
V gene: TRBV5-8
CDR3 protein: CASSLGGADTQYF

J gene: TRBJ2-7
CDR3 length: 15
V gene: TRBV6-6
CDR3 protein: CASSSPSTVSYEQYF

J gene: TRBJ2-3
CDR3 length: 14
V gene: TRBV2
CDR3 protein: CASSPGLATDTQYF

J gene: TRBJ2-7
CDR3 length: 16
V gene: TRBV7-8
CDR3 protein: CASSFTANGGSYEQYF

J gene: TRBJ2-1
CDR3 length: 14
V gene: TRBV7-9
CDR3 protein: CASSSDSPYNEQFF

J gene: TRBJ2-1
CDR3 length: 15
V gene: TRBV6-5
CDR3 protein: CASKTGTGDPNEQFF

J gene: TRBJ2-7
CDR3 length: 18
V gene: TRBV7-8
CDR3 protein: CASSPLSRWERSSYEQYF

J gene: TRBJ2-3
CDR3 length: 16
V gene: TRBV28
CDR3 protein: CASRPRTSQITDTQYF

J gene: TRBJ2-6
CDR3 length: 15
V gene: TRBV5-1
CDR3 protein: CASSFSLSGANVLTF

J gene: TRBJ2-2
CDR3 length: 16
V gene: TRBV10-3
CDR3 protein: CAIRSPTSGGAGELFF

J gene: TRBJ1-2
CDR3 length: 15
V gene: TRBV4-1
CDR3 protein: CASSQEGQGLYGYTF

J gene: TRBJ1-1
CDR3 length: 12
V gene: TRBV19
CDR3 protein: CASREQAAEAFF

J gene: TRBJ1-2
CDR3 length: 13
V gene: TRBV5-4
CDR3 protein: CASSPVRGYGYTF

J gene: TRBJ2-1
CDR3 length: 17
V gene: TRBV4-2
CDR3 protein: CASSRGPAGDGGNEQFF

J gene: TRBJ2-1
CDR3 length: 13
V gene: TRBV27
CDR3 protein: CASSLEGDNEQFF

J gene: TRBJ2-3
CDR3 length: 19
V gene: TRBV18
CDR3 protein: CASSPLAGGPKTYTDTQYF